One sample yielded the 3 T cell receptor beta chains listed below, sequenced in a study of PD-L1 blockade in urothelial cancer. Using immunoSEQ multiplex PCR, the repertoire was profiled, and TCRdb retains in-frame clones only, with some absent. The sample includes about 91,000 clones, over 80% of them seen just once. Described time point: peripheral blood 6 weeks after treatment start. This specimen was PBMCs, taken around atezolizumab (anti-PD-L1) treatment. The receptors shown here come from a man between 65 and 85 years old with urothelial cancer.

The CDR3 DNA follows: TGTGCCAGCAGCTTATGGGAGACTCTGGATGGGGAGCTGTTTTTT. Translated: CASSLWETLDGELFF. V usage is TRBV11-3 and J usage is TRBJ2-2; tentatively, D is TRBD2 (5 bases). The CDR3 totals 15 residues. V lost 2 bases and J lost 8, with 15 bases in between. CDR1 and CDR2 from the germline V gene are SGHNT and YENEEA.

The rearrangement joins TRBV19 to TRBJ1-2; no firm D call. Germline-derived CDR1 and CDR2 are LNHDA and SQIVND (reference sequence). This CDR3 has 14 residues. Between the trimmed V and J ends, which lost 6 bases and 2 bases, there was a span of 13 bases. The CDR3 protein is CASSKDGRNYGYTF. In nucleotides, the CDR3 is TGTGCCAGTAGCAAGGATGGCAGGAACTATGGCTACACCTTC. The full variable domain, in which reference TRBV19 and TRBJ1-2 provide the parts outside the CDR3, is DGGITQSPKYLFRKEGQNVTLSCEQNLNHDAMYWYRQDPGQGLRLIYYSQIVNDFQKGDIAEGYSVSREKKESFPLTVTSAQKNPTAFYLCASSKDGRNYGYTFGSGTRLTVV.

The chain has TRBV10-2 and TRBJ2-1, with 10 bases matching TRBD2. The germline V gene has CDR1 WSHSY and CDR2 SAAADI. The V segment lost 5 bases and the J segment 9 bases; nucleotides outside the gene matches: 4. The CDR3 covers 13 residues. CDR3 in amino acids: CASSSGGAGEQFF. The DNA of the CDR3 is TGCGCCAGCAGTAGCGGGGGGGCGGGTGAGCAGTTCTTC.